Listed here are 4 T cell receptor beta chains from one sample, sequenced in a study of OX40 agonist ivuxolimab in advanced cancers. Here immunoSEQ multiplex PCR was the method, and the copy in TCRdb shows in-frame clones only, minus some. The data hold approximately 50,000 clones, with 79% observed a single time. The sequenced sample was CD4+ or CD8+ T cells sorted from blood, obtained in a trial of the OX40 agonist ivuxolimab. The receptors were gathered from an adult with an advanced solid tumor such as melanoma, head and neck, liver or kidney cancer.

The chain links TRBV5-6 to TRBJ1-4; no clear D. V was cut by 0 bases and J by 4 bases, with 7 bases left in between. CDR3 length equals 14 residues. In germline, CDR1 is SGHDT, CDR2 YYEEEE. CDR3 sequence reads: CASSLDGFNEKLFF. In DNA, the CDR3 is TGTGCCAGCAGCTTGGATGGGTTTAATGAAAAACTGTTTTTT.

The V and J genes are TRBV9 and TRBJ2-2; TRBD2 aligns across 8 bases. The CDR3 contains 15 residues. Germline loops: CDR1 SGDLS, CDR2 YYNGEE. V shed 3 bases, J shed 10 bases, and the junction held 11 bases outside the gene matches. This CDR3 reads CASSAAGGDHSELFF. The CDR3 bases are TGTGCCAGCAGCGCCGCCGGGGGGGATCATTCGGAGCTGTTTTTT.

The rearrangement uses TRBV28 and TRBJ2-1; 8 positions agree with TRBD1. Germline CDR1 and CDR2: MDHEN and SYDVKM. V was pared by 2 bases and J by 15 bases, with 9 bases of the junction left unmatched. The CDR3 length is 13 residues. As DNA, the CDR3 is TGTGCCAGCAGTTTAAGACCGGGACAGGTGCCGTTCTTC. It yields the protein CASSLRPGQVPFF.

The chain uses TRBV2 and TRBJ2-2, with 7 bases lining up with TRBD1. This CDR3 spans 13 amino acids. The trim removed 4 bases at V and 7 bases at J, leaving 3 bases unmatched. Germline CDR1 SNHLY, CDR2 FYNNEI. The chain's CDR3 is CASSVQGHGELFF. In DNA, the CDR3 is TGTGCCAGCAGTGTACAGGGGCACGGGGAGCTGTTTTTT.